These 23 T cell receptor beta chains came from one sample sequenced in a study of blood T cell repertoires in COVID-19. The method was immunoSEQ multiplex PCR; TCRdb's version includes in-frame clones alone and lacks a portion of them. The sample includes 200,000 to 300,000 clones, more than 75% of them seen just once. The sample comprised peripheral blood. These receptors all come from a woman aged 50 to 60 with acute or convalescent COVID-19.

The J gene is TRBJ1-2, the V gene TRBV30; TRBD1 is a possible D gene (5 bases). Germline V gene data show CDR1 as GTSNPN and CDR2 as SVGIG (reference sequence). Trimming took off 4 bases at V and 8 bases at J, with 11 bases between the two ends. CDR3 length: 11 residues. In DNA, the CDR3 is TGTGCCTGGAACGGGGGGTCCGGCTACACCTTC. It translates to CAWNGGSGYTF.

The chain employs TRBV6-4 and TRBJ1-6; 9 positions match TRBD1. Losses at the gene ends were 6 bases for V and 10 bases for J; bases not matched to a gene: 13. This CDR3 has 16 amino acids. Germline assignment: CDR1 MRHNA and CDR2 SNTAGT. CDR3 amino acids: CASRLPVGQGKSPLHF. The CDR3 DNA reads as TGTGCCAGCAGACTTCCGGTGGGACAGGGAAAATCACCCCTCCACTTT.

The chain combines TRBV15 with TRBJ1-5, with 8 bases that match TRBD1. The length of the CDR3 is 17 residues. Per the germline V gene, CDR1 is LNHNV and CDR2 is YYDKDF (reference sequence). The trim removed 1 base at V and 7 bases at J, leaving 12 bases unmatched. This CDR3 is CATSRGSARGLGQPQHF. The DNA for the CDR3 is TGTGCCACCAGCAGAGGATCGGCCAGGGGGCTAGGACAGCCCCAGCATTTT. The full variable domain, completed using reference TRBV15 and TRBJ1-5, is DAMVIQNPRYQVTQFGKPVTLSCSQTLNHNVMYWYQQKSSQAPKLLFHYYDKDFNNEADTPDNFQSRRPNTSFCFLDIRSPGLGDTAMYLCATSRGSARGLGQPQHFGDGTRLSIL.

This clone was seen once. The gene calls are TRBV7-2 and TRBJ2-1, with 7 nucleotides matching TRBD2. The V gene's germline CDR1 is SGHTA and CDR2 FQGNSA. The J segment lost 14 bases and the V segment lost 0 bases, leaving 4 bases of the junction unmatched. The CDR3 totals 12 residues. In nucleotides, the CDR3 is TGTGCCAGCAGCTTAGCGGGACTAACCGAGTTCTTC. It specifies CASSLAGLTEFF.

The J gene is TRBJ2-7, the V gene TRBV9; 9 nucleotides align to TRBD1. This CDR3 comprises 15 residues. The V segment lost 3 bases and the J segment 6 bases; nucleotides outside the gene matches: 10. CDR1 and CDR2 from the germline V gene are SGDLS and YYNGEE. CDR3 nucleotide sequence: TGTGCCAGCAGCGCAGAGGAGGGGACAGGGTTCGAGCAGTACTTC. Its translation: CASSAEEGTGFEQYF.

The genes are TRBV10-3 and TRBJ2-1, with TRBD2 matching 7 bases. CDR1 is ENHRY, CDR2 SYGVKD, per germline. CDR3 size: 14 residues. V lost 7 bases, J lost 9 bases, and 12 bases stayed unmatched. In nucleotides, the CDR3 is TGTGCCATCAACCCCGGGGCCCAGCGGGGTGAGCAGTTCTTC. It yields the protein CAINPGAQRGEQFF.

The rearrangement uses TRBV9 and TRBJ1-1; TRBD1 agrees at 7 bases. V dropped 3 bases and J dropped 1; count of bases not matched to a gene: 6. Germline CDR1 is SGDLS and CDR2 is YYNGEE. CDR3 length equals 15 residues. The CDR3 here is CASSARQGRNTEAFF. The CDR3 DNA reads TGTGCCAGCAGCGCCCGACAGGGTAGGAACACTGAAGCTTTCTTT. Together with reference TRBV9 and TRBJ1-1, the CDR3 gives the full variable domain: DSGVTQTPKHLITATGQRVTLRCSPRSGDLSVYWYQQSLDQGLQFLIQYYNGEERAKGNILERFSAQQFPDLHSELNLSSLELGDSALYFCASSARQGRNTEAFFGQGTRLTVV.

V usage is TRBV9 and J usage is TRBJ2-1, with 13 positions matching TRBD2. Per germline, CDR1 SGDLS and CDR2 YYNGEE. The CDR3 contains 16 residues. Trimming removed 4 bases from V and 8 bases from J; junction bases left unmatched: 9. CDR3 in DNA: TGTGCCAGCAGCTCCCGGACTAGCGGGAGTTCCGATGAGCAGTTCTTC. It is translated as CASSSRTSGSSDEQFF. Using reference TRBV9 and TRBJ2-1 for the parts outside the CDR3, the full variable domain is DSGVTQTPKHLITATGQRVTLRCSPRSGDLSVYWYQQSLDQGLQFLIQYYNGEERAKGNILERFSAQQFPDLHSELNLSSLELGDSALYFCASSSRTSGSSDEQFFGPGTRLTVL.

The rearrangement uses TRBV4-3 and TRBJ1-3; D is ambiguous. Germline CDR1 reads LGHNA; CDR2 reads YSLEER. Trimming stripped 0 bases from V and 0 bases from J, with 6 bases between. This CDR3 region has 15 residues. The CDR3 spells CASSQEPSSGNTIYF. DNA of the CDR3: TGCGCCAGCAGCCAAGAGCCCAGCTCTGGAAACACCATATATTTT.

V and J are TRBV10-3 and TRBJ2-7, with D maybe TRBD1 (6 bases). The CDR3 covers 13 residues. V dropped 7 bases and J dropped 1 base, with 11 bases sitting between them. Germline CDR1 reads ENHRY; CDR2 reads SYGVKD. The CDR3 bases are TGTGCCATCACCCGACAGGAGTCCTACGAGCAGTACTTC. This codes for CAITRQESYEQYF.

In regard to this clone: At one boundary the junction diverges from the germline segment, which might be a read error. This rearrangement joins TRBV7-7 to TRBJ2-1; D is uncertain. Germline lookup yields CDR1 SSHAT and CDR2 FNYEAQ (reference sequence). The CDR3 is made up of 13 amino acids. The CDR3 sequence: CASSLGLWDEQFF. In DNA form, the CDR3 reads TGTGCTAGCAGCTTGGGCCTATGGGATGAGCAGTTCTTC.

The rearrangement joins TRBV7-3 to TRBJ2-1, with D perhaps matching TRBD2 (6 bases). This CDR3 has 14 residues. In germline, CDR1 is SGHTA, CDR2 FQGTGA. Between the trimmed V and J ends, which lost 2 bases and 5 bases, there was a span of 10 bases. CDR3 nucleotide sequence: TGTGCCAGCAGCTTACAGCGGGCCGACAATGAGCAGTTCTTC. It specifies CASSLQRADNEQFF. Full variable domain (missing parts from reference TRBV7-3 and TRBJ2-1): GAGVSQTPSNKVTEKGKYVELRCDPISGHTALYWYRQSLGQGPEFLIYFQGTGAADDSGLPNDRFFAVRPEGSVSTLKIQRTERGDSAVYLCASSLQRADNEQFFGPGTRLTVL.

The chain links TRBV15 to TRBJ1-4, with 7 bases lining up with TRBD1. CDR3 length: 15 residues. After removal of 6 bases from V and 7 bases from J, the junction contained 11 bases not matched to a gene. From germline, CDR1 is LNHNV and CDR2 YYDKDF (reference sequence). CDR3 sequence (DNA): TGTGCCACCAGGATTGACAGGGTGGGAAGTGAAAAACTGTTTTTT. Protein: CATRIDRVGSEKLFF.

This sequence joins TRBV27 and TRBJ1-2; the D is unclear. Trimming shortened V by 1 base and J by 7 bases, and 10 bases separated the two germline ends. Germline lookup yields CDR1 MNHEY and CDR2 SMNVEV (reference sequence). The CDR3 consists of 13 residues. The CDR3 spells CASSLFVGAGYTF. The DNA of the CDR3 is TGTGCCAGCAGTTTATTCGTTGGAGCTGGCTACACCTTC.

This rearrangement joins TRBV6-4 to TRBJ1-1; the D gene is possibly TRBD1 (6 bases). This CDR3 spans 13 amino acids. Germline CDR1 MRHNA, CDR2 SNTAGT. V was cut by 4 bases and J by 4 bases, with 10 bases left in between. CDR3 region: CASSATGITEAFF. CDR3 DNA: TGTGCCAGCAGTGCTACAGGGATCACTGAAGCTTTCTTT.

V gene TRBV30 combines with J gene TRBJ2-1, with D maybe TRBD2 (6 bases). Deletions cut 1 base from V and 1 base from J, with 20 bases between. Per the germline V gene, CDR1 is GTSNPN and CDR2 is SVGIG (reference sequence). CDR3 size: 18 residues. CDR3 sequence (DNA): TGTGCCTGGAGTGAACGACCAAGACTAGTCCGGTCCTACAATGAGCAGTTCTTC. This codes for CAWSERPRLVRSYNEQFF.

The chain recombines TRBV2 with TRBJ2-5; 8 bases fit TRBD1. Germline V gene lookup returns CDR1 SNHLY and CDR2 FYNNEI. With 7 bases clipped from V and 4 bases from J, the junction kept 5 bases outside the gene matches. The CDR3 is made up of 13 amino acids. Written as DNA, the CDR3 is TGTGCCAGCAAACCAGGGGGCCCAGAGACCCAGTACTTC. As protein: CASKPGGPETQYF.

V gene TRBV28 combines with J gene TRBJ1-2, with D possibly TRBD1 on 5 matching bases. The germline V and J ends were trimmed by 7 bases and 2 bases, with 14 bases remaining between them. This CDR3 is built from 14 residues. CDR1 is MDHEN, CDR2 SYDVKM, per germline. DNA for the CDR3: TGTGCCAGCACCCGGGGGGGAGAAAACTATGGCTACACCTTC. The encoded protein is CASTRGGENYGYTF.

J is TRBJ2-6 and V is TRBV3-1 (or the pseudogene TRBV3-2); 9 bases line up with TRBD2. The CDR3 sequence is 19 residues long. Germline V lookup: CDR1 LGHDT, CDR2 YNNKEL (reference sequence). V lost 2 bases, J lost 2 bases, and 10 bases stayed unmatched. In nucleotides, the CDR3 is TGTGCCAGCAGCCAACCGCCCTGGATAGCGGGAGCTGGGGCCAACGTCCTGACTTTC. Translating it yields CASSQPPWIAGAGANVLTF.

The genes are TRBV9 and TRBJ2-2, with 7 bases that match TRBD1. The CDR3 totals 16 residues. The V gene's germline CDR1 is SGDLS and CDR2 YYNGEE. J lost 2 bases, V lost 4 bases, and 8 bases had no gene match. The CDR3 reads CASSPRGDRNTGELFF. Here the CDR3 DNA reads TGTGCCAGCAGCCCAAGAGGGGACAGAAACACCGGGGAGCTGTTTTTT.

The chain has TRBV6-5 and TRBJ2-7, with TRBD2 as a possible D gene (6 bases). In germline, CDR1 is MNHEY, CDR2 SVGAGI. CDR3 size: 14 residues. With 6 bases removed from V and 3 bases from J, the gap between germline ends came to 15 bases. CDR3 region: CASSRSGRNYEQYF. The CDR3 region has the DNA TGTGCCAGCAGCAGAAGCGGGCGGAACTACGAGCAGTACTTC.

CDR3 nucleotides: TGTGCCAGCAGCCTAGAGACAGCTAAAGAGACCCAGTACTTC. Translated, it gives CASSLETAKETQYF. The chain employs TRBV5-6 and TRBJ2-5, with D maybe TRBD1 (5 bases). The CDR3 is 14 amino acids. Germline V lookup: CDR1 SGHDT, CDR2 YYEEEE. Trimming removed 4 bases at V and 3 bases at J, with 13 bases between.

The chain joins TRBV28 to TRBJ2-1; 10 bases map to TRBD2. Germline CDR1 is MDHEN and CDR2 is SYDVKM. This CDR3 spans 16 amino acids. V dropped 1 base and J dropped 8; count of bases not matched to a gene: 8. In nucleotides, the CDR3 is TGTGCCAGCAGTTTATATGCTAGCGGGAGCTTCCATGAGCAGTTCTTC. It codes for CASSLYASGSFHEQFF.